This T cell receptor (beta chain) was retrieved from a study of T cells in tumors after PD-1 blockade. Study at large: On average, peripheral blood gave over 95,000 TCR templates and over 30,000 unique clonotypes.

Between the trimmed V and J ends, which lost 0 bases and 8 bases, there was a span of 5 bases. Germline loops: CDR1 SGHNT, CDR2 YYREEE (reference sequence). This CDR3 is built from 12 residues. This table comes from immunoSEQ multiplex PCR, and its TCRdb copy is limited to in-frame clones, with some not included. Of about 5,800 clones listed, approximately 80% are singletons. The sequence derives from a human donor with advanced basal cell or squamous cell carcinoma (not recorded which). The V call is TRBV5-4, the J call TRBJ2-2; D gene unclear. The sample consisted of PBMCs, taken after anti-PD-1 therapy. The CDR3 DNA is TGTGCCAGCAGCTTGGCCCATGGGGAGCTGTTTTTT. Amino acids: CASSLAHGELFF.